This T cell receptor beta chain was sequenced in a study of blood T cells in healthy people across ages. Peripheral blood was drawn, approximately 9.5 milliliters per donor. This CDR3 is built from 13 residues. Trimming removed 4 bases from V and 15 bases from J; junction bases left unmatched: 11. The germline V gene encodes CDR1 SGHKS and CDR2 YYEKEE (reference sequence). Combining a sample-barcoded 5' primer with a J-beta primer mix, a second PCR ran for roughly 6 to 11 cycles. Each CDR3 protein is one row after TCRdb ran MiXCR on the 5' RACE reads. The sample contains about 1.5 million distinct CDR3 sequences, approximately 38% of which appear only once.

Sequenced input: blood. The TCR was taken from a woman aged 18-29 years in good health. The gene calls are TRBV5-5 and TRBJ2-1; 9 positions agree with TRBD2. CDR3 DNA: TGTGCCAGCAGCGCGGAACTAGCGGGCCCCCGGTTCTTC. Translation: CASSAELAGPRFF.